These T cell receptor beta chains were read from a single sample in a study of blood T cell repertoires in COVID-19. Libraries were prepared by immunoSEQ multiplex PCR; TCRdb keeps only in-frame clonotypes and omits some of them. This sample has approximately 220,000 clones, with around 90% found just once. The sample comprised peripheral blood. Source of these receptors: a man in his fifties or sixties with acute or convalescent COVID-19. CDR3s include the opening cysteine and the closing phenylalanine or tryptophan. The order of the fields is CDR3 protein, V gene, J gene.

CDR3: CASSPTGYGNTEAFF; V: TRBV28; J: TRBJ1-1
CDR3: CASSFPTRTSGGSSWYNEQFF; V: TRBV28; J: TRBJ2-1
CDR3: CASSSGTGGTQYF; V: TRBV5-1; J: TRBJ2-5
CDR3: CASSESGTGGEKLFF; V: TRBV4-2; J: TRBJ1-4
CDR3: CASSVLQGSNTEAFF; V: TRBV9; J: TRBJ1-1
CDR3: CASSLGAGGGNTIYF; V: TRBV7-8; J: TRBJ1-3
CDR3: CASSRDRINEKLFF; V: TRBV27; J: TRBJ1-4
CDR3: CATSLEPGQHYEQYF; V: TRBV15; J: TRBJ2-7
CDR3: CASSANGAGAQYTQYF; V: TRBV7-6; J: TRBJ2-3
CDR3: CASDNGIAGFPETQYF; V: TRBV11-2; J: TRBJ2-5
CDR3: CASSYGGASYEQYF; V: TRBV6-5; J: TRBJ2-7
CDR3: CASSLGGQGRANTEAFF; V: TRBV5-6; J: TRBJ1-1
CDR3: CASSLRRGVGDEQFF; V: TRBV5-4; J: TRBJ2-1
CDR3: CASSQETAGRVSPLHF; V: TRBV4-3; J: TRBJ1-6
CDR3: CAWSGGAGGPDSQTNYGYTF; V: TRBV30; J: TRBJ1-2
CDR3: CSVGAGTAYNEQFF; V: TRBV29-1; J: TRBJ2-1
CDR3: CASSFPGTAYEQYF; V: TRBV28; J: TRBJ2-7
CDR3: CATSEEIRGAIQRSTEAFF; V: TRBV24-1; J: TRBJ1-1